This entry is about one T cell receptor beta chain. These data come from a study of blood T cells in healthy people across ages. Alongside a J-beta primer mix, a sample-barcoded 5' primer served in a second PCR lasting roughly 6 to 11 cycles. TCRdb ran MiXCR on the 5' RACE reads and lists one entry per CDR3 protein. The profile shows approximately 600,000 distinct CDR3 sequences, approximately 59% of them singletons. Germline loops: CDR1 ENHRY, CDR2 SYGVKD. Unmatched junction bases numbered 3, after V lost 6 bases and J lost 2 bases. The CDR3 is 14 residues long. The sample consisted of blood. This receptor was obtained from a man aged 60-69 years in good health. The chain combines TRBV10-3 with TRBJ2-5, with TRBD1 matching 10 bases. CDR3 bases: TGTGCCATCAGGGGACAGGGGTTTCAAGAGACCCAGTACTTC. Its translation is CAIRGQGFQETQYF.